This T cell receptor beta chain was recorded in a study of blood T cell repertoires in COVID-19. Germline V gene lookup returns CDR1 GTSNPN and CDR2 SVGIG (reference sequence). The trim removed 2 bases at V and 4 bases at J, leaving 5 bases unmatched. This CDR3 comprises 14 residues. The table came from immunoSEQ multiplex PCR; TCRdb's copy has only in-frame clones and leaves some out. This table holds over 200,000 clones, about 86% found once. The clonotype was recovered from a man aged 35-49 years with active or convalescent COVID-19. The sequenced material came from peripheral blood. The chain employs TRBV30 and TRBJ2-7; 10 nucleotides align to TRBD2. The CDR3 is CAWSWASGRYEQYF. CDR3 DNA sequence: TGTGCCTGGAGTTGGGCTAGCGGGAGATACGAGCAGTACTTC.